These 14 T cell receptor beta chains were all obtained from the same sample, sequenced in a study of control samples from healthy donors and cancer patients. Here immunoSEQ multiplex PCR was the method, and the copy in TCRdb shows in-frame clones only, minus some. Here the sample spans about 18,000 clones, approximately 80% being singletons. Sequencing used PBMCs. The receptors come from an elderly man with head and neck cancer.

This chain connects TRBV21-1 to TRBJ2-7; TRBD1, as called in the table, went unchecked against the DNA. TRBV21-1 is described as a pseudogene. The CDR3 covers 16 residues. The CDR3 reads CASSPRKGTGGAEQYF. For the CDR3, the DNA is TGTGCCAGCAGCCCGCGCAAAGGGACAGGGGGCGCCGAGCAGTACTTC.

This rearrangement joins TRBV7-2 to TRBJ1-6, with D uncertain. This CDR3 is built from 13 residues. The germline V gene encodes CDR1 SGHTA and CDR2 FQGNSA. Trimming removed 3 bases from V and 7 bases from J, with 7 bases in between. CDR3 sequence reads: CASSLGRNSPLHF. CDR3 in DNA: TGTGCCAGCAGCTTGGGGAGGAATTCACCCCTCCACTTT.

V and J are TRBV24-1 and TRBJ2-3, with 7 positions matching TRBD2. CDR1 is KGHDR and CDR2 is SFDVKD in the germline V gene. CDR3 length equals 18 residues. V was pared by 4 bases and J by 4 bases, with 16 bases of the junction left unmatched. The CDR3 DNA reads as TGTGCCACCAGTGACCCTTCGGATTTAGCGGGTGTACCAGATACGCAGTATTTT. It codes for CATSDPSDLAGVPDTQYF.

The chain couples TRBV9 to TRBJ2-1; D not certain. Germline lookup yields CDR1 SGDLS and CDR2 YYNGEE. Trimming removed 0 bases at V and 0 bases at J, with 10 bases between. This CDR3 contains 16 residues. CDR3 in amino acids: CASSVGVMSSYNEQFF. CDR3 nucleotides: TGTGCCAGCAGCGTAGGGGTGATGAGCTCCTACAATGAGCAGTTCTTC.

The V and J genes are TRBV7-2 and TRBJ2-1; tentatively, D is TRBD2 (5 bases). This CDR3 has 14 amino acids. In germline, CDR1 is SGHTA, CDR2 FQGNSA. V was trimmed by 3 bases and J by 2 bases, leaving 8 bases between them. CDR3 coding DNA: TGTGCCAGCAGCTTGGGCGGGCCCTACAATGAGCAGTTCTTC. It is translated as CASSLGGPYNEQFF.

CDR3 DNA: TGTGCCAGCAGCTTTGGGCCGCAAACGAACACCGGGGAGCTGTTTTTT. Amino acids: CASSFGPQTNTGELFF. The chain recombines TRBV5-6 with TRBJ2-2; D call uncertain. This CDR3 contains 16 residues. The germline V gene encodes CDR1 SGHDT and CDR2 YYEEEE. Trimming left V 2 bases short and J 0 bases short, with 11 bases between. Complete variable domain (other parts from reference TRBV5-6 and TRBJ2-2): DAGVTQSPTHLIKTRGQQVTLRCSPKSGHDTVSWYQQALGQGPQFIFQYYEEEERQRGNFPDRFSGHQFPNYSSELNVNALLLGDSALYLCASSFGPQTNTGELFFGEGSRLTVL.

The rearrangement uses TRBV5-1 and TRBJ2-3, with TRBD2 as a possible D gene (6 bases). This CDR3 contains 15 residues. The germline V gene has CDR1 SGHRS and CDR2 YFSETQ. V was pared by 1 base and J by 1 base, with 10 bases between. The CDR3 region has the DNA TGCGCCAGCAGCTTGTCGTCTAGCGGCACAGATACGCAGTATTTT. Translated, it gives CASSLSSSGTDTQYF.

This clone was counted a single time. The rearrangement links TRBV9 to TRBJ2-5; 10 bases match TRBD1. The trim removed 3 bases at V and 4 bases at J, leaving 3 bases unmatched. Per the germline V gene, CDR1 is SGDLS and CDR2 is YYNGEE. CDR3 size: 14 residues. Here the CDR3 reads CASSADRGRETQYF. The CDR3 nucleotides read TGTGCCAGCAGCGCAGACAGGGGGCGAGAGACCCAGTACTTC.

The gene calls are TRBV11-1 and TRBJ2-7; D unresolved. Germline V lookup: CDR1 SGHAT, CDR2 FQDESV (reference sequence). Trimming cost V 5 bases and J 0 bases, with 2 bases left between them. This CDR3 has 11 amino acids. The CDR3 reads CASSVSYEQYF. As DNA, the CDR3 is TGTGCCAGCAGCGTCTCCTACGAGCAGTACTTC.

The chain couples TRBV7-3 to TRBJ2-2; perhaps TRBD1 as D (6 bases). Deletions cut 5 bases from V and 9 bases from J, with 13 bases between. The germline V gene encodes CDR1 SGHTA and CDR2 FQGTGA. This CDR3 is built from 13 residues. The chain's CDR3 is CASSPGDFRELFF. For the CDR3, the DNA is TGTGCCAGCAGCCCAGGGGATTTTAGGGAGCTGTTTTTT.

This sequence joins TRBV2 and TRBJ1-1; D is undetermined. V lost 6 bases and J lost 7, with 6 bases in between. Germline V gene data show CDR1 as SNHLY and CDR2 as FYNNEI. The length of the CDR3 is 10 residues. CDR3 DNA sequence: TGTGCCAGCAGCATTATTGAAGCTTTCTTT. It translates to CASSIIEAFF.

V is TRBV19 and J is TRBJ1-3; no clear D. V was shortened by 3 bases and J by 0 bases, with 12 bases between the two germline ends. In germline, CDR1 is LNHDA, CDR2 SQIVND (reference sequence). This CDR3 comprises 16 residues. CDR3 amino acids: CASSITATVSGNTIYF. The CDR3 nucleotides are TGTGCCAGTAGTATCACAGCGACGGTCTCTGGAAACACCATATATTTT.

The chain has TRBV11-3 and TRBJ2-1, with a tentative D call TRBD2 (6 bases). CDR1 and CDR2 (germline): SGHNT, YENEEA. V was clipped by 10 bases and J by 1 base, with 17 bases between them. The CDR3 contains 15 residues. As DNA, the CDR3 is TGTGCCACCAGAAGGAGGGTTGGGTCCTACAATGAGCAGTTCTTC. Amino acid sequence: CATRRRVGSYNEQFF.

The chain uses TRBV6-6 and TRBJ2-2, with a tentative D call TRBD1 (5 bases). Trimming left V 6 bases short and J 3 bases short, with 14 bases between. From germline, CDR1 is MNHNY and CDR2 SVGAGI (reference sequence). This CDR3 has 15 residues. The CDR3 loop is CASRPTDRDTGELFF. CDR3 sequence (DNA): TGTGCCAGCAGGCCTACTGACAGAGACACCGGGGAGCTGTTTTTT.